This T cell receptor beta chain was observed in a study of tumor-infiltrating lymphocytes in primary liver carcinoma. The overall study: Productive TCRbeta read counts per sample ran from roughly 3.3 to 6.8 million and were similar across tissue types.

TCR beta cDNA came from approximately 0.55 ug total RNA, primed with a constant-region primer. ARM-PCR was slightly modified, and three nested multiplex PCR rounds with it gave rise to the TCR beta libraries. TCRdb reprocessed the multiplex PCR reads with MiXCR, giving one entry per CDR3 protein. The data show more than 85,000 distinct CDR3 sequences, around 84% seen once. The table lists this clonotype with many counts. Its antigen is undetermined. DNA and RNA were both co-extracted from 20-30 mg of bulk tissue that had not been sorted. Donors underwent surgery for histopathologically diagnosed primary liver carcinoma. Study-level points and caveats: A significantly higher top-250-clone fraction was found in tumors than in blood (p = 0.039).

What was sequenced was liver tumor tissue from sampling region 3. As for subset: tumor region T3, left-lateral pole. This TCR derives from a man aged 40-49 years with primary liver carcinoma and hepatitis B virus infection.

The CDR3 region has the DNA TGCGCCAGCAGCTCAGGACTAGCGGGAGCAACAGATACGCAGTATTTT. Amino acid sequence: CASSSGLAGATDTQYF. The gene calls are TRBV5-1 and TRBJ2-3; 13 bases line up with TRBD2. Germline CDR1 reads SGHRS; CDR2 reads YFSETQ. The CDR3 runs 16 residues. J was trimmed by 3 bases and V by 3 bases; bases with no gene match: 4.